This TCR beta chain was recovered during a study of beta chain features in type 1 diabetes. The trim removed 5 bases at V and 4 bases at J, leaving 6 bases unmatched. Germline CDR1 reads SGHDN; CDR2 reads FVKESK. The length of the CDR3 is 15 residues. The entirety of the isolated RNA underwent reverse transcription, so expressed TCRB transcripts were sequenced. Sequencing used immunoSEQ multiplex PCR; TCRdb keeps in-frame clones, though not all of them. The data show about 620,000 clones, with around 15% seen just once and under 0.095% held by the top ten. The gene calls are TRBV14 and TRBJ2-2; 8 nucleotides agree with TRBD1. The sample comprised naive CD4+ T cells from blood. The sequence came from a young man in good health. This CDR3 is CASSRTGILTGELFF. The DNA for the CDR3 is TGTGCCAGCAGCAGGACAGGGATCCTCACCGGGGAGCTGTTTTTT. Full variable domain (rest looked up from reference TRBV14 and TRBJ2-2): EAGVTQFPSHSVIEKGQTVTLRCDPISGHDNLYWYRRVMGKEIKFLLHFVKESKQDESGMPNNRFLAERTGGTYSTLKVQPAELEDSGVYFCASSRTGILTGELFFGEGSRLTVL.